The present T cell receptor beta chain was sequenced within a study of CD8+ T cells in alopecia areata. Study context: Treated patients took oral tofacitinib at 5 to 10 mg twice daily.

Indicated treatment: oral pan-JAK inhibitor, 5-10 mg twice daily. It was cDNA, reverse transcribed from extracted RNA, that served as the sequencing template. Sequenced by immunoSEQ multiplex PCR; TCRdb stores in-frame clones only, minus some. The table has some 160,000 clones, about three fifths seen once; the top ten hold around 0.91%. CDR3 length: 15 residues. Germline V gene data show CDR1 as SGHTA and CDR2 as FQGNSA. The V and J ends lost 3 bases and 0 bases respectively, with 10 bases between them. Worth noting for this clone: At the DNA level, this CDR3 is encoded by other sequences in the same sample as well.

Sequenced here: CD4+ T cells sorted from blood, sampled at week 4, from a patient treated with tofacitinib. This TCR came from a human donor with alopecia areata. The rearrangement joins TRBV7-2 to TRBJ2-3, with D possibly being TRBD2 (6 bases). The CDR3 loop reads CASSLVGGSTDTQYF. In nucleotides, the CDR3 is TGTGCCAGCAGCTTGGTGGGGGGTAGCACAGATACGCAGTATTTT.